Only a few counts were recorded for the clone carrying this T cell receptor (beta chain). As yet, its antigen is unknown. The junction departs from the called germline gene at one end, perhaps through a read error. This record comes from a study of CD8 T cells in ankylosing spondylitis. Study-level results: There was a TCR beta motif, made of eight highly homologous variants, that appeared characteristic of ankylosing spondylitis blood. Matched ankylosing spondylitis synovial fluid reportedly showed significant enrichment of disease-linked clones. Earlier studies detected some motif variants in reactive arthritis synovial fluid and blood.

CDR1 DFQATT and CDR2 SNEGSKA come from the germline V gene (reference sequence). The CDR3 covers 16 residues. 5'-RACE, quantitative and with molecular barcodes, yielded the TCR beta libraries. MiXCR, run by TCRdb on the 5' RACE reads, gives a single entry per CDR3 protein. The sample holds just over 300,000 distinct CDR3 sequences, less than 25% seen once. V is TRBV20-1 and J is TRBJ2-1; 13 nucleotides agree with TRBD2. The sample was blood, either unsorted or a sorted T cell fraction (not recorded which). This clonotype was obtained from a female donor with ankylosing spondylitis or in good health (not recorded which). CDR3 in DNA: TGCAGTGCTGGAGATCGACTAGCGGGAGGAATAGATGAGCAGTTCTTC. As protein: CSAGDRLAGGIDEQFF.